This is a list of T cell receptor beta chains from one sample in a study of blood T cell repertoires in COVID-19. Sequencing used immunoSEQ multiplex PCR; TCRdb keeps in-frame clones, though not all of them. The sample holds 45,000 to 50,000 clones; less than 90% are singletons and the top ten take about a tenth. Input material: peripheral blood. Source of these receptors: a human donor in a cohort sampled during active COVID-19. Both conserved end residues are part of each CDR3.

TRBV5-1 | CASSLGQGAASTDTQYF
TRBV4-3 | CASSQDGNRYNEQFF
TRBV30 | CAWSVIGWDIETPNYGYTF
TRBV27 | CASSAGTGSYEQYF
TRBV27 | CASRARTGSSYEQYF
TRBV5-1 | CASSPWRSPAQETQYF
TRBV27 | CASSLGPGLAGDYNEQFF
TRBV11-3 | CASSLDSGTQYF
TRBV5-1 | CASSLAWGGSRDTQYF
TRBV9 | CASSGTDKSALHF
TRBV15 | CATSRDRTTGATREQYF